This T cell receptor (beta chain) was obtained from a study of T cell changes during pregnancy in multiple sclerosis. Some clones are missing from TCRdb's copy, which holds only in-frame ones; the method was immunoSEQ multiplex PCR. The sample has roughly 38,000 clones, about 93% seen once. Germline CDR1 reads MDHEN; CDR2 reads SYDVKM. The CDR3 is 17 amino acids. Trimming took 5 bases from V and 2 from J, leaving 18 bases between them. This receptor was identified in a female donor in good health, enrolled as a control in a pregnancy study. The chain links TRBV28 to TRBJ2-2; possibly TRBD1 for D (5 bases). The input for sequencing was CD4+ T cells from peripheral blood mononuclear cells, taken in the second trimester of pregnancy. Here the CDR3 DNA reads TGTGCCAGCAGTCGAATTACAGGTATCCTTAACACCGGGGAGCTGTTTTTT. Its translation: CASSRITGILNTGELFF.